The TCR beta chain under discussion was sequenced for a study of vaccination and CD4 T cells after COVID-19. Turning to the study itself: Post-COVID specimens were obtained a median approximately 99 days after diagnosis (range 35 to 161).

This clonotype appeared a single time. Its antigen is unknown. Sequenced with the Oncomine TCR Beta short-read assay was DNA taken from cultured CD4+ T cells. The genomic DNA was obtained from cultured CD4+ T cells by extraction with the QIAamp micro DNA kit. TCRdb ran MiXCR on the PCR reads and lists one entry per CDR3 protein. The sample lists 15,000 to 20,000 distinct CDR3 sequences, about 67% occurring once. CDR3 size: 13 residues. V shed 4 bases and J shed 1 base, with 11 bases lying between them. CDR1 is GTSNPN and CDR2 is SVGIG in the germline V gene (reference sequence). Treatment described: approximately 10-day PBMC culture with coronavirus spike peptide pools or control peptides (ViraFEST assay).

The chain combines TRBV30 with TRBJ2-7, with a weak D call TRBD1 (6 bases). The clonotype originates from a human donor who had recovered from COVID-19. The specimen was CD4+ T cells from blood, cultured in vitro. The CDR3 bases are TGTGCCTGGACAAAGGACAGTTCCTACGAGCAGTACTTC. Translating it yields CAWTKDSSYEQYF.